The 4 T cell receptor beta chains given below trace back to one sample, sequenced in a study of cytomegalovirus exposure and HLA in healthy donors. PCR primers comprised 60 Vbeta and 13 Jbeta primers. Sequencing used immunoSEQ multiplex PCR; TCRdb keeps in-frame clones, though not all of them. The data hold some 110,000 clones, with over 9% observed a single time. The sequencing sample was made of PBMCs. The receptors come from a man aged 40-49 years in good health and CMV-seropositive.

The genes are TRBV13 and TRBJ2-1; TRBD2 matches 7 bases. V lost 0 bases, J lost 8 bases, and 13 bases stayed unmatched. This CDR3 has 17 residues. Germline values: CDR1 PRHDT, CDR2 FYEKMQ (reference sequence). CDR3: CASSLGAEAGWTDEQFF. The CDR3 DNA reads TGTGCCAGCAGCTTAGGTGCCGAAGCGGGATGGACGGATGAGCAGTTCTTC.

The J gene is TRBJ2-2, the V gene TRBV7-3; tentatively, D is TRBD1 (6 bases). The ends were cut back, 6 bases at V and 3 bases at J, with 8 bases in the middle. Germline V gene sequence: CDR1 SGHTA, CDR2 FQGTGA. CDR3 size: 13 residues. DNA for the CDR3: TGTGCCAGCAGTGAGGGGGACACCGGGGAGCTGTTTTTT. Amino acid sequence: CASSEGDTGELFF.

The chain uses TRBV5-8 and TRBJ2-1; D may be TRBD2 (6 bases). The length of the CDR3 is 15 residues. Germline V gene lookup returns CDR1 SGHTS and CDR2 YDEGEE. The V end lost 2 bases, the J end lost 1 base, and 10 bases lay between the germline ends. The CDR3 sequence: CASSFGTRSYNEQFF. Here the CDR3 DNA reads TGTGCCAGCAGCTTTGGGACTCGGTCCTACAATGAGCAGTTCTTC.

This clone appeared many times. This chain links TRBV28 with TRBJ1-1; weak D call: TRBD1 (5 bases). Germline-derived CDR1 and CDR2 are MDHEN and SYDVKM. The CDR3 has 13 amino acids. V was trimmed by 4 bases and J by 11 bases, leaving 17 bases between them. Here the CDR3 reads CASSSRDSHRAFF. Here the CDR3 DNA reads TGTGCCAGCAGTTCTAGGGACTCCCACCGGGCTTTCTTT.